Described below is a single T cell receptor beta chain sequence and its context. Germline CDR1 SGHTS, CDR2 YDEGEE. This CDR3 has 15 residues. Deletions cut 0 bases from V and 4 bases from J, with 11 bases between. This specimen belongs to a study of blood T cell repertoires in COVID-19. On the study more broadly: The cDNA or gDNA used as material had been derived from T cells, B-cell-depleted T cells, or PBMCs.

Source study methods: Reference gene primer amplification gave nucleated cell count estimates. Only in-frame clones appear in the TCRdb table, and some are missing; sequencing was by immunoSEQ multiplex PCR. V and J calls and clone size are as listed in that table; D and trimming were resolved from the DNA. Among about 190,000 clones listed, about 88% were seen once. The sample consisted of peripheral blood. The TCR originated in a woman between 40 and 50 years old who had recovered from COVID-19. J is TRBJ2-1 and V is TRBV5-8; D is perhaps TRBD2 (5 bases). CDR3: CASSLASTGYNEQFF. The CDR3 DNA is TGTGCCAGCAGCTTGGCCTCCACGGGGTACAATGAGCAGTTCTTC.